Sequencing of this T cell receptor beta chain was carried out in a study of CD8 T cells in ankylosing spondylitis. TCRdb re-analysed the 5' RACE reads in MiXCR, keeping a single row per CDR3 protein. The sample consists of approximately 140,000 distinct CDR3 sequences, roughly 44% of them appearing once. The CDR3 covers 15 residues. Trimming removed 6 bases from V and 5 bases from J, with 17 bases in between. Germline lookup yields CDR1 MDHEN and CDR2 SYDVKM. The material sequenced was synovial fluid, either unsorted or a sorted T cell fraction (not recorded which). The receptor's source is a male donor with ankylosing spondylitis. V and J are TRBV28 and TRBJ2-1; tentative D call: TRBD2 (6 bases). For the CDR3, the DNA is TGTGCCAGCAGACCGACCGGGGGACCTCACAATGAGCAGTTCTTC. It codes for CASRPTGGPHNEQFF.